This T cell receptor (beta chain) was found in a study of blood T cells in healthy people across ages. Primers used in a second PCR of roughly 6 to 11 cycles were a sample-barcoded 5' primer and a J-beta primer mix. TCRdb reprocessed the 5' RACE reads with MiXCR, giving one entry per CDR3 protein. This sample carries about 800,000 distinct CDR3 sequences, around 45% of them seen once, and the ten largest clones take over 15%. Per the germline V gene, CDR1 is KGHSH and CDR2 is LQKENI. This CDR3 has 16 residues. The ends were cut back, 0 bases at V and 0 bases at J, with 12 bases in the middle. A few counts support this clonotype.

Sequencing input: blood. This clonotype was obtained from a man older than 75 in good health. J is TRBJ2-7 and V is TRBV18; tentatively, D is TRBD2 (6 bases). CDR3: CASSPPGAGSSYEQYF. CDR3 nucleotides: TGTGCCAGCTCACCACCAGGGGCGGGGAGCTCCTACGAGCAGTACTTC.